This entry lists 6 T cell receptor beta chains sequenced from one sample in a study of cytomegalovirus exposure and HLA in healthy donors. With 60 Vbeta and 13 Jbeta primers, the PCR was carried out. Sequencing was performed with immunoSEQ multiplex PCR; in TCRdb, only in-frame clones are kept and a portion is missing. Of some 150,000 clones in the sample, roughly 75% are singletons; the top ten hold about 3.5%. Sequences were obtained from PBMCs. The receptors originated from a man aged 40-49 years in good health and CMV-seronegative.

The rearrangement joins TRBV5-1 to TRBJ1-6, with 7 bases that match TRBD1. CDR3 length: 16 amino acids. V was pared by 4 bases and J by 9 bases, with 13 bases of the junction left unmatched. CDR1 and CDR2 from the germline V gene are SGHRS and YFSETQ. The CDR3 DNA follows: TGCGCCAGCAGCCTGGACTGGACAGGCTCGGCTTCACCCCTCCACTTT. Its translation: CASSLDWTGSASPLHF.

The chain carries TRBV6-5 and TRBJ2-5, with TRBD2 identical over 8 bases. The trim removed 6 bases at V and 4 bases at J, leaving 7 bases unmatched. Germline CDR1 is MNHEY and CDR2 is SVGAGI. This CDR3 comprises 14 residues. The DNA of the CDR3 is TGTGCCAGCAGAACACCGGCGGGGGGAGAGACCCAGTACTTC. This translates into CASRTPAGGETQYF.

This clone has only one observation. This chain joins TRBV16 and TRBJ1-1, with TRBD1 matching 8 bases. With 4 bases clipped from V and 6 bases from J, the junction kept 10 bases outside the gene matches. Germline values: CDR1 KGHSY, CDR2 FQNENV. This CDR3 spans 15 amino acids. The CDR3, as DNA: TGTGCCAGCAGCCTCACTAGGACAGGGTACTCTGAAGCTTTCTTT. This sequence encodes CASSLTRTGYSEAFF.

The chain carries TRBV5-1 and TRBJ2-5, with 7 bases fitting TRBD2. Germline V gives CDR1 SGHRS, CDR2 YFSETQ. CDR3 length: 16 amino acids. With 0 bases clipped from V and 5 bases from J, the junction kept 10 bases outside the gene matches. For the CDR3, the DNA is TGCGCCAGCAGCTTGGGGGGGACTACCGAGCGGGAGACCCAGTACTTC. Its translation is CASSLGGTTERETQYF.

The chain is built from TRBV27 and TRBJ2-3; 8 nucleotides match TRBD2. The CDR3 length is 15 residues. Germline assignment: CDR1 MNHEY and CDR2 SMNVEV (reference sequence). Germline trimming cut 5 bases from V and 0 bases from J; bases unmatched to any gene: 4. The CDR3 loop is CASSPREGSTDTQYF. The CDR3 bases are TGTGCCAGCAGTCCCCGGGAGGGGAGCACAGATACGCAGTATTTT.

The chain couples TRBV9 to TRBJ1-2; maybe TRBD1 (6 bases). This CDR3 is 13 amino acids long. Germline V lookup: CDR1 SGDLS, CDR2 YYNGEE. Trimming removed 3 bases at V and 6 bases at J, with 12 bases between. CDR3 amino acids: CASSGTDRNGYTF. Here the CDR3 DNA reads TGTGCCAGCAGCGGCACGGACAGAAATGGCTACACCTTC.